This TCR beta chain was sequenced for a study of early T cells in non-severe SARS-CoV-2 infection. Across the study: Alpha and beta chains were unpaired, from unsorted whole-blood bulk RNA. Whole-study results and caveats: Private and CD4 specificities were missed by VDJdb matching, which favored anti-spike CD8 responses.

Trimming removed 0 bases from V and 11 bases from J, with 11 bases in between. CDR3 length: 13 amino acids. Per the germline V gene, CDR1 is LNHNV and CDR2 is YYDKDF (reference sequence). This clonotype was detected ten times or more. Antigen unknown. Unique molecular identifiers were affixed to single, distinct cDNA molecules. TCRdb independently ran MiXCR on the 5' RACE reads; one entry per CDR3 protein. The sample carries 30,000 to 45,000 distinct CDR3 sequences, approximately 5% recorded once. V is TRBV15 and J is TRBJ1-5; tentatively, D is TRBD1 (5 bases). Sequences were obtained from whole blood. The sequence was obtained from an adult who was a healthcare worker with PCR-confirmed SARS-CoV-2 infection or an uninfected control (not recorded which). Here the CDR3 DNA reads TGTGCCACCAGCAGAGACAGGGATTGGGCCCAGCATTTT. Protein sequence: CATSRDRDWAQHF.